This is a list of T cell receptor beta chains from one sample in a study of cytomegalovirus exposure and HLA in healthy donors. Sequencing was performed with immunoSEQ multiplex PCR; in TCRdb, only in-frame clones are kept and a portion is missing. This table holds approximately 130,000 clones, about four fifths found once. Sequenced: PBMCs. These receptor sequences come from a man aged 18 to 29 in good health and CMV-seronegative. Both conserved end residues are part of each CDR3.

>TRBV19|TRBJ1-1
CASSINRGLGTEAFF
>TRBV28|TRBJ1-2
CASSLAGAYGYTF
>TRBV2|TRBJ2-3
CASTPGRHDADTQYF
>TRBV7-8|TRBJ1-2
CASSLGGQAINYGYTF
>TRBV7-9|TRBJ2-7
CASSSRTGPSPYEQYF
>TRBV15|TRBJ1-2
CATSRRGQGLYGYTF
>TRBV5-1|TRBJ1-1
CASTRGGTEAFF
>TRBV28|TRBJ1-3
CASSTGSRNTIYF
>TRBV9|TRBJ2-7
CASSVGGTGSYEQYF
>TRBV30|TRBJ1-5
CAWSRGTNQPQHF
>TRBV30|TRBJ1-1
CAWSVARATEAFF
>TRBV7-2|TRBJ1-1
CASSSLPGGTEAFF
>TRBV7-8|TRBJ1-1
CASSLRSGVVWNTEAFF
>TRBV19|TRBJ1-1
CASGRENTEAFF
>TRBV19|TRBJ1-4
CASRQGKGKLFF
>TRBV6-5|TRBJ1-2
CASSPTTGFYGYTF
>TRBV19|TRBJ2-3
CASSRLAGQTDTQYF
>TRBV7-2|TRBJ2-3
CASSLRGRGGSTDTQYF
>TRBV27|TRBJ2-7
CASSFRAGEQYF
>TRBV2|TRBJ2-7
CASSQRDGEQYF
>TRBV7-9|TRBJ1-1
CASSYSGGRPEAFF
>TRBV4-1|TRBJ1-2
CASSRPGGARGYTF
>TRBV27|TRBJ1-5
CASSFRTGDQPQHF
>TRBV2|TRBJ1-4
CASTLERSNEKLFF
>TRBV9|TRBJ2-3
CASSVTLEDTQYF
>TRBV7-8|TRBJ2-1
CASSPRTLYNEQFF
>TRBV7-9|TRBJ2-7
CASSFRGGSYEQYF